This T cell receptor (beta chain) stems from a study of T-cell reconstitution after alpha-beta-depleted transplantation in children. It was with unique molecular identifiers that the TCRbeta library was prepared. TCRdb used MiXCR to reprocess the PCR reads, holding one entry per CDR3 protein. Of approximately 650,000 distinct CDR3 sequences listed, under 15% are singletons. Germline V gene data show CDR1 as SGHRS and CDR2 as YFSETQ. The CDR3 sequence is 16 residues long. V trimming: 0 bases; J trimming: 5 bases; junction bases outside the gene matches: 6. The source of this sequence is a girl aged 2 to 10 with congenital amegakaryocytic thrombocytopenia, due to receive a stem cell transplant. The chain is built from TRBV5-1 and TRBJ2-1, with 9 bases aligning to TRBD2. The sequencing here drew on PBMCs, taken before TCRalphabeta/CD19-depleted stem cell transplant. CDR3 sequence: CASSLVPSGDNNEQFF. DNA of the CDR3: TGCGCCAGCAGCTTGGTACCTAGCGGGGACAACAATGAGCAGTTCTTC.